This TCR beta chain was sequenced during a study of Ad26.COV2.S vaccination and SARS-CoV-2 variants. Clones were sequenced by immunoSEQ multiplex PCR, and TCRdb holds only the in-frame ones, with some missing. Among about 680,000 clones listed, roughly 90% were seen once. The treatment denotes: roughly 18 received Ad26.COV2.S at low or high dose, single or two shots; 5 received placebo; per-sample allocation not given. After the first vaccine or placebo injection, samples were drawn on day 63. The input for sequencing was peripheral blood, taken in a trial of Ad26.COV2.S vaccine versus placebo. The receptor's source is a person aged 18-60 years who received the Ad26.COV2.S COVID-19 vaccine or a placebo.

This CDR3 reads CAWSVGSGIPGNTIYF. The CDR3 DNA sequence: TGTGCCTGGAGTGTAGGGTCGGGGATCCCTGGAAACACCATATATTTT. The V gene is TRBV30, the J gene TRBJ1-3; D is unclear. The CDR3 is 16 amino acids. The germline gives CDR1 GTSNPN, CDR2 SVGIG (reference sequence). V was trimmed by 0 bases and J by 2 bases, leaving 14 bases between them.